This TCR beta chain originates from a study of T-cell memory formation after mild COVID-19. Study summary: Most TCR clusters belonged to a single donor. Whole-study results and caveats: Later expanders leaned CD4+, whereas clones that contracted between day 15 and 85 were balanced CD4/CD8. CD4+ contracting clones were found mainly in CM and EM, and CD8+ ones in EMRA.

The CDR3 length is 16 residues. A word on this clonotype: Its antigen is not known.

One entry per CDR3 protein, called by TCRdb with MiXCR from the 5' RACE reads. Of 500,000 to 600,000 distinct CDR3 sequences in the sample, about 20% were seen once. This sequence originates from an adult woman who had mild COVID-19 (a few samples of this study predate the infection). Cell type and time point are not known. Sequencing was done on a sample of PBMCs or a T cell subset sorted from them (not recorded which). The J gene is TRBJ2-7, the V gene TRBV21-1; the DNA was not compared with TRBD2, the D call given in the table. TRBV21-1 is annotated as a pseudogene. The CDR3 region is CASSKGILGPSYEQYF. CDR3 in DNA: TGTGCCAGCAGCAAAGGAATATTAGGGCCCTCCTACGAGCAGTACTTC.